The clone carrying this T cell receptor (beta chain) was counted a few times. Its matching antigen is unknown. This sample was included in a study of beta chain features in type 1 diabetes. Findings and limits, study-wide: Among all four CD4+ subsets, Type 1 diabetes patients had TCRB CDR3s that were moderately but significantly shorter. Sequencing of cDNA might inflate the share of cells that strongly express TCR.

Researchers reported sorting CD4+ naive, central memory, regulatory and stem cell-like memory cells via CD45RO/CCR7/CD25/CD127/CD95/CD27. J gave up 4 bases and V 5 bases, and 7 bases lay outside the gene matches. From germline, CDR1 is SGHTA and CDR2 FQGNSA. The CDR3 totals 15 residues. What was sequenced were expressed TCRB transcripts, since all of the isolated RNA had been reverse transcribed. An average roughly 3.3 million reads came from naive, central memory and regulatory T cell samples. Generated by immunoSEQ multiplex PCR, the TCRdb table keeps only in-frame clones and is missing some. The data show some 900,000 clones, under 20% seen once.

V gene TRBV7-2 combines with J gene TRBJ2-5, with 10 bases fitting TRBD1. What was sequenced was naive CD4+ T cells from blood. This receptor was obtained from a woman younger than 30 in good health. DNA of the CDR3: TGTGCCAGCAGCCGACAGGGGGCAAGGACAGAGACCCAGTACTTC. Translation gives CASSRQGARTETQYF. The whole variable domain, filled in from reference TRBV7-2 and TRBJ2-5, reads GAGVSQSPSNKVTEKGKDVELRCDPISGHTALYWYRQSLGQGLEFLIYFQGNSAPDKSGLPSDRFSAERTGGSVSTLTIQRTQQEDSAVYLCASSRQGARTETQYFGPGTRLLVL.